The entry that follows covers one T cell receptor beta chain sequence. Its antigen is unknown. Adults with ileal or ileocolonic Crohn's disease and an indication for resection were eligible. Trimming at V came to 1 base and at J to 6 bases, leaving 16 bases not matched to a gene. Germline assignment: CDR1 SQVTM and CDR2 ANQGSEA. The CDR3 extends over 17 amino acids. The data belong to a study of T cell repertoires in ileal Crohn's disease. Here immunoSEQ multiplex PCR was the method, and the copy in TCRdb shows in-frame clones only, minus some. The table shows roughly 5,000 clones, with around 83% occurring only once. The study, taken as a whole, reports: Compared with CD4 T cells, sorted CD8 cells carried more expanded clones.

The sequencing sample was made of ileal tissue. The clonotype was recovered from an adult with Crohn's disease. The chain recombines TRBV29-1 with TRBJ2-7; TRBD2 matches at 9 bases. The CDR3 DNA reads TGCAGCGTTGAAGCTGAGAGCGGGGGGACTCGGTTGGGCGAGCAGTACTTC. Its translation: CSVEAESGGTRLGEQYF.